This passage covers 2 T cell receptor beta chains from one sample sequenced in a study of blood T cell repertoires in COVID-19. TCRdb's copy holds only in-frame clones and misses some; the assay was immunoSEQ multiplex PCR. The sample includes tens of thousands of clones, about nine tenths of them seen just once. Specimen: peripheral blood. These receptors were taken from a male donor with acute or convalescent COVID-19.

V is TRBV18 and J is TRBJ1-1, with D possibly TRBD1 on 5 matching bases. Trimming took 0 bases from V and 1 from J, leaving 6 bases between them. This CDR3 region has 14 residues. Looked up from germline, CDR1 is KGHSH and CDR2 is LQKENI. This chain's CDR3 is CASSPPGANTEAFF. For the CDR3, the DNA is TGTGCCAGCTCACCACCAGGGGCGAACACTGAAGCTTTCTTT.

The V and J genes are TRBV5-1 and TRBJ1-1; 8 nucleotides line up with TRBD1. In germline, CDR1 is SGHRS, CDR2 YFSETQ. The J segment lost 6 bases and the V segment lost 4 bases, leaving 8 bases of the junction unmatched. The length of the CDR3 is 14 residues. The CDR3 coding sequence is TGCGCCAGCAGCATCAGGGGGCAGGGGGCTGAAGCTTTCTTT. It translates to CASSIRGQGAEAFF.